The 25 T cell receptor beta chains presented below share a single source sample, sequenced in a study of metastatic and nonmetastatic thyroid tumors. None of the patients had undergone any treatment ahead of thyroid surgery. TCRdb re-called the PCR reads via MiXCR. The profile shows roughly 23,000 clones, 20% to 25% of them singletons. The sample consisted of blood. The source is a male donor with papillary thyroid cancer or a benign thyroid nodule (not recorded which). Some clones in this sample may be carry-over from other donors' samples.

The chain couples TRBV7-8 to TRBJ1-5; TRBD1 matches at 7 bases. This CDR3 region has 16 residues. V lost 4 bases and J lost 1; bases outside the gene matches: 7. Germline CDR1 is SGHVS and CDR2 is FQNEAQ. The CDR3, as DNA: TGTGCCAGCAGCTGGCAAGGGACAGCCAGCAATCAGCCCCAGCATTTT. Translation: CASSWQGTASNQPQHF.

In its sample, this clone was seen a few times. The CDR3 nucleotides are TGTGCCAGCAGCTTGAGGGGGGGGCAGCGCTATGGCTACACCTTC. This gives the protein CASSLRGGQRYGYTF. The chain is built from TRBV5-4 and TRBJ1-2; maybe TRBD1 (6 bases). The V gene lost 1 base and the J gene lost 4 bases, with 14 bases spanning the gap. Looked up from germline, CDR1 is SGHNT and CDR2 is YYREEE (reference sequence). The CDR3 length is 15 residues.

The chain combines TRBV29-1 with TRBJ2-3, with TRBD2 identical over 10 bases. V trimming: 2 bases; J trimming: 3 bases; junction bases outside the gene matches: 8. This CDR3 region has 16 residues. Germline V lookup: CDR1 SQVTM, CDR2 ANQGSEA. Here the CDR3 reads CSVELWASGRTDTQYF. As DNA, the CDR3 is TGCAGCGTTGAACTTTGGGCTAGCGGGAGAACAGATACGCAGTATTTT.

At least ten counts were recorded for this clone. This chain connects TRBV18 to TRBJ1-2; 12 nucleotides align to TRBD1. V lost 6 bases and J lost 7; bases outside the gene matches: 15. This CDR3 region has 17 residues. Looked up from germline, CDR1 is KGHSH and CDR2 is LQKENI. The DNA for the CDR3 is TGTGCCAGCTCCTTTGAATCCGGGACAGGGGGCGTCCGTGGCTACACCTTC. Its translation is CASSFESGTGGVRGYTF.

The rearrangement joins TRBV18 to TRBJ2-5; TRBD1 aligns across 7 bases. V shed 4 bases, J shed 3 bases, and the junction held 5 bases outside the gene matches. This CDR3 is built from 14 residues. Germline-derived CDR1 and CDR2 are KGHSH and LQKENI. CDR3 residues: CASSLRGTEETQYF. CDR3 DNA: TGTGCCAGCTCACTGAGAGGGACAGAAGAGACCCAGTACTTC.

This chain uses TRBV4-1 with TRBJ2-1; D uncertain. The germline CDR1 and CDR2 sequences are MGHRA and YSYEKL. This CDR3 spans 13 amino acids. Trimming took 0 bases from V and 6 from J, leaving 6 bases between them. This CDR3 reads CASSQDYLNEQFF. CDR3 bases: TGCGCCAGCAGCCAAGATTACCTCAATGAGCAGTTCTTC.

This CDR3 reads CASSLLHSGGQGTEAFF. The CDR3 nucleotides are TGTGCCAGCAGCTTACTTCACAGCGGGGGCCAGGGCACTGAAGCTTTCTTT. V and J are TRBV7-8 and TRBJ1-1; D is perhaps TRBD1 (6 bases). CDR3 length: 17 residues. Trimming took off 2 bases at V and 4 bases at J, with 20 bases between the two ends. The germline CDR1 and CDR2 sequences are SGHVS and FQNEAQ. Drawing the rest from reference TRBV7-8 and TRBJ1-1, the complete variable domain is GAGVSQSPRYKVAKRGQDVALRCDPISGHVSLFWYQQALGQGPEFLTYFQNEAQLDKSGLPSDRFFAERPEGSVSTLKIQRTQQEDSAVYLCASSLLHSGGQGTEAFFGQGTRLTVV.

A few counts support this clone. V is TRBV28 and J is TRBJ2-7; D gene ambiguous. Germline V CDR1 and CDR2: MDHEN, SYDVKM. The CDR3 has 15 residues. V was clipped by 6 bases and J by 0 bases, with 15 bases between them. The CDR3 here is CASSRRITLSYEQYF. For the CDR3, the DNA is TGTGCCAGCAGCCGAAGGATAACACTCTCCTACGAGCAGTACTTC.

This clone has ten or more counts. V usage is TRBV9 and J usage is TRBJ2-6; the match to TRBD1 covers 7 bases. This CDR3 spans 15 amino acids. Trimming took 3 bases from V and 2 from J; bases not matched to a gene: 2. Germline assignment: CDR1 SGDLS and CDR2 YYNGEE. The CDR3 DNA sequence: TGTGCCAGCAGCGCCACAGGGGCTGGGGCCAACGTCCTGACTTTC. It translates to CASSATGAGANVLTF.

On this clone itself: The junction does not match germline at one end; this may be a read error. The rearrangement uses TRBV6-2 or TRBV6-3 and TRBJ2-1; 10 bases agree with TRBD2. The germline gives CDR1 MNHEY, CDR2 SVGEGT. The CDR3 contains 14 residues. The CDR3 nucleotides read TGTGCCAGCAGTTTACTAGCGGGATCCAATGAGAAGTTCTTC. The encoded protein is CASSLLAGSNEKFF.

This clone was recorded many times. The CDR3 reads CASEFFSGANVLTF. The CDR3 DNA reads as TGTGCCAGCGAGTTTTTCTCTGGGGCCAACGTCCTGACTTTC. The chain combines TRBV6-1 with TRBJ2-6; D not certain. Trimming shortened V by 8 bases and J by 0 bases, and 8 bases separated the two germline ends. The CDR3 length is 14 residues. The V gene's germline CDR1 is MNHNS and CDR2 SASEGT.

The CDR3 nucleotides are TGTGCCAGACGGGGGAGTACGGAAGGACCTACTCATTTATTAGAGACCCAGTACTTC. Translating it yields CARRGSTEGPTHLLETQYF. V usage is TRBV6-1 and J usage is TRBJ2-5; tentative D call: TRBD2 (6 bases). The V and J ends lost 9 bases and 4 bases respectively, with 33 bases between them. The CDR3 consists of 19 residues. CDR1 and CDR2 from the germline V gene are MNHNS and SASEGT.

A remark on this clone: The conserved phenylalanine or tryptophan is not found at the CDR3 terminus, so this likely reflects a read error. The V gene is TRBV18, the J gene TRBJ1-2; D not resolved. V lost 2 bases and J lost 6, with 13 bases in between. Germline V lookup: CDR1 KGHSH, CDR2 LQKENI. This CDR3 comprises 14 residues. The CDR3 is CASSPTDRNHGYTL. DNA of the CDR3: TGTGCCAGCTCACCAACGGACCGGAACCATGGCTACACCCTC.

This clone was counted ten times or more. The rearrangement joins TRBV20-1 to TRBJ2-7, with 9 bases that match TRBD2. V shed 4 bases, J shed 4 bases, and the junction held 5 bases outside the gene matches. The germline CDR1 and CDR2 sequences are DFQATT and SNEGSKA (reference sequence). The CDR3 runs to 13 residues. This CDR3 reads CSAIAGEPYEQYF. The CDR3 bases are TGCAGTGCTATAGCGGGAGAGCCATACGAGCAGTACTTC.

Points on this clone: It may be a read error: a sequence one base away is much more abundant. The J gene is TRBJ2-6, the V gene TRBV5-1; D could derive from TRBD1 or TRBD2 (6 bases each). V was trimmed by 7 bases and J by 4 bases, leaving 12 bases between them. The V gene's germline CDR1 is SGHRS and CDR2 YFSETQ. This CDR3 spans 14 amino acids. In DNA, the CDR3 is TGCGCCAGCCGGGGGCGGAGCGGGGCCAACGTCCTGACTTTC. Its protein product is CASRGRSGANVLTF.

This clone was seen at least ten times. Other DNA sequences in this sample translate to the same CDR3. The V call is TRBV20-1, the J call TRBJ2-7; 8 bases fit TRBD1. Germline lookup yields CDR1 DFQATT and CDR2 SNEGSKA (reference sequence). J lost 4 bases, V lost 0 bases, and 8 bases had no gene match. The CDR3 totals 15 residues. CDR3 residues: CSARDAPGGTYEQYF. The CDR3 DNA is TGCAGTGCTAGAGATGCGCCAGGGGGCACATACGAGCAGTACTTC.

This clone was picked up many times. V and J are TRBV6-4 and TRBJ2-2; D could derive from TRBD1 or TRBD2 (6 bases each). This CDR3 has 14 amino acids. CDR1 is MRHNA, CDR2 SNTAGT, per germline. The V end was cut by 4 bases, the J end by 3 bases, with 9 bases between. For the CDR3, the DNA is TGTGCCAGCAGTGTGAGGGGGGACACCGGGGAGCTGTTTTTT. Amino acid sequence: CASSVRGDTGELFF.

CDR3 sequence (DNA): TGTGCCAGCAGCTTAGGGGGGAGGTGGGAGCTGTTTTTT. Its translation is CASSLGGRWELFF. The chain couples TRBV11-2 to TRBJ2-2, with D perhaps TRBD2 (6 bases). The germline CDR1 and CDR2 sequences are SGHAT and FQNNGV. The CDR3 is 13 amino acids. V shed 1 base and J shed 9 bases, with 9 bases lying between them.

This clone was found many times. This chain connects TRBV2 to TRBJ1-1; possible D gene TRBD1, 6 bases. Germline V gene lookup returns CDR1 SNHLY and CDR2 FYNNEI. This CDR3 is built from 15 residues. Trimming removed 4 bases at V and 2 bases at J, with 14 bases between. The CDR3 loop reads CASSVSGDYNTEAFF. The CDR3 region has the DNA TGTGCCAGCAGTGTGTCAGGGGACTACAACACTGAAGCTTTCTTT.

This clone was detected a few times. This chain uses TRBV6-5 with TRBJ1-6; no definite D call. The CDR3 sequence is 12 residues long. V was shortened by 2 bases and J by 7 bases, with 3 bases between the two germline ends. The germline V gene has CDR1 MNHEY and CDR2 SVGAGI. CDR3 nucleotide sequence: TGTGCCAGCAGTTACGGCAATTCACCCCTCCACTTT. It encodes CASSYGNSPLHF.

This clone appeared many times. CDR3 sequence reads: CASSLSSEVGVTEAFF. CDR3 coding DNA: TGTGCCAGCAGTTTATCGAGTGAGGTTGGGGTCACTGAAGCTTTCTTT. The rearrangement links TRBV12-3 or TRBV12-4 to TRBJ1-1, with D hard to call. The CDR3 consists of 16 residues. V lost 2 bases and J 4 bases, leaving 17 bases between the germline ends.

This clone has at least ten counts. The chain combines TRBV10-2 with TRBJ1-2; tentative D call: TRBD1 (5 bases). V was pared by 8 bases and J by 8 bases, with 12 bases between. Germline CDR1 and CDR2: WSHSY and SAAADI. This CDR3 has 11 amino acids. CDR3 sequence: CASGRGFGYTF. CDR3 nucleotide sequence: TGCGCCAGCGGGAGGGGATTCGGCTACACCTTC.

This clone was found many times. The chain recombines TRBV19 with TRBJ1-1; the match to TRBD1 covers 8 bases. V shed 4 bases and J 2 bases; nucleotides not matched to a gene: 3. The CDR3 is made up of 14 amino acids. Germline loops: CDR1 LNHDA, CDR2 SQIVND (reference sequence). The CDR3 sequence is CASSTDRGNTEAFF. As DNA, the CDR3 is TGTGCCAGTAGTACCGACAGGGGCAACACTGAAGCTTTCTTT.

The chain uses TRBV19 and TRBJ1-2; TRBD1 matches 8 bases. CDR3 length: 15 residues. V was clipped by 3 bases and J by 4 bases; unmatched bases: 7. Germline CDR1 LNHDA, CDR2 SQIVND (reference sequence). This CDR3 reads CASSIPTGAGYGYTF. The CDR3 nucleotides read TGTGCCAGTAGTATCCCGACAGGGGCTGGCTATGGCTACACCTTC.

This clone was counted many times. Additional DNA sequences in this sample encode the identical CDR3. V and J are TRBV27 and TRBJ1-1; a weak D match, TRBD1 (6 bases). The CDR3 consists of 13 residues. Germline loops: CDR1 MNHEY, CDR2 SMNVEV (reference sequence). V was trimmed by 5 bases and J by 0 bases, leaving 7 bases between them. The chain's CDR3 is CASSQGMNTEAFF. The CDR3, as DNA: TGTGCCAGCAGTCAGGGGATGAACACTGAAGCTTTCTTT.